This T cell receptor (beta chain) stems from a study of CXCR3-negative and CXCR3-positive naive CD8 T cells. General study findings and limits: TRB CDR3s of CXCR3-positive naive cells were more hydrophobic than those of CXCR3-negative naive cells.

With regard to this clonotype: The antigen is not known.

5' RACE that incorporated UMI labels was used to prepare the TRB cDNA libraries. Reanalyzing the 5' RACE reads, TCRdb keeps one entry per CDR3 protein, without DNA. The sample features over 5,500 distinct CDR3 sequences, with about 1.5% in its top ten. From germline, CDR1 is MGHRA and CDR2 YSYEKL. This CDR3 contains 13 residues. This TCR was sampled from a human donor in good health. Some clones in this sample may be carry-over from other donors' samples. V gene TRBV4-1 combines with J gene TRBJ2-7. The sequencing input was naive CXCR3+ CD8+ T cells from blood. Subset specified: CD45RO-CCR7+CD27+CD95- naive CD8+ T cells expressing CXCR3 (TNR3+). The CDR3 loop reads CASSQEIQYEQYF.